This is a list of T cell receptor beta chains from one sample in a study of immune evolution from preneoplasia to lung adenocarcinoma. The assay was immunoSEQ multiplex PCR, and TCRdb's table has in-frame clones only and misses some. The sample holds roughly 28,000 clones, around 70% seen once. Material for sequencing was FFPE invasive lung adenocarcinoma tissue. The receptors were gathered from a person between 55 and 69 years old with invasive lung adenocarcinoma. Some clones in this sample may be carry-over from other donors' samples. Both conserved end residues are part of each CDR3. A D gene is named only where the DNA matches it firmly. The listing skips clone size in some rows; elsewhere it reads once, few, many or a size class.

d_call: -; v_call: TRBV7-3; j_call: TRBJ2-5; clone_size: -; cdr3_length: 17; cdr3_aa: CASSLASGGLGILAQYF; cdr3_nt: TGTGCCAGCAGCTTAGCGAGTGGAGGACTGGGGATCTTGGCCCAGTACTTC
d_call: -; v_call: TRBV15; j_call: TRBJ1-3; clone_size: -; cdr3_length: 13; cdr3_aa: CATSARSGNTIYF; cdr3_nt: TGTGCCACCAGCGCAAGGTCTGGAAACACCATATATTTT
d_call: -; v_call: TRBV2; j_call: TRBJ2-2; clone_size: -; cdr3_length: 15; cdr3_aa: CASSGANVNTGELFF; cdr3_nt: TGTGCCAGCAGTGGCGCTAACGTGAACACCGGGGAGCTGTTTTTT
d_call: TRBD1; v_call: TRBV29-1; j_call: TRBJ2-7; clone_size: -; cdr3_length: 15; cdr3_aa: CSVVGTGTSLDEQYF; cdr3_nt: TGCAGCGTTGTAGGGACAGGTACCTCTCTGGACGAGCAGTACTTC
d_call: -; v_call: TRBV5-1; j_call: TRBJ2-1; clone_size: -; cdr3_length: 13; cdr3_aa: CASRQEIYNEQFF; cdr3_nt: TGCGCCAGCAGACAGGAGATATACAATGAGCAGTTCTTC
d_call: -; v_call: TRBV18; j_call: TRBJ1-4; clone_size: -; cdr3_length: 14; cdr3_aa: CASSSLSGNEKLFF; cdr3_nt: TGTGCCAGCTCCAGTCTATCGGGTAATGAAAAACTGTTTTTT
d_call: -; v_call: TRBV11-2; j_call: TRBJ2-3; clone_size: few; cdr3_length: 12; cdr3_aa: CASSHRSDTQYF; cdr3_nt: TGTGCCAGCAGCCACCGCTCAGATACGCAGTATTTT
d_call: -; v_call: TRBV27; j_call: TRBJ2-7; clone_size: -; cdr3_length: 13; cdr3_aa: CASTLGPSYEQYF; cdr3_nt: TGTGCCAGCACTCTAGGGCCCTCCTACGAGCAGTACTTC
d_call: -; v_call: TRBV7-2; j_call: TRBJ2-5; clone_size: -; cdr3_length: 15; cdr3_aa: CASSPQVGWQETQYF; cdr3_nt: TGTGCCAGCAGCCCCCAGGTGGGTTGGCAAGAGACCCAGTACTTC
d_call: TRBD1; v_call: TRBV19; j_call: TRBJ1-1; clone_size: -; cdr3_length: 14; cdr3_aa: CAIRGTGGSTEAFF; cdr3_nt: TGTGCCATTCGGGGGACAGGGGGTTCAACTGAAGCTTTCTTT
d_call: -; v_call: TRBV5-4; j_call: TRBJ1-1; clone_size: -; cdr3_length: 13; cdr3_aa: CASSLSLNTEAFF; cdr3_nt: TGTGCCAGCAGCTTGTCACTGAACACTGAAGCTTTCTTT
d_call: TRBD2; v_call: TRBV6-6; j_call: TRBJ2-5; clone_size: -; cdr3_length: 15; cdr3_aa: CASSPGTSGSRTQYF; cdr3_nt: TGTGCCAGCAGCCCCGGGACTAGCGGGAGTAGGACCCAGTACTTC
d_call: -; v_call: TRBV4-2; j_call: TRBJ2-1; clone_size: -; cdr3_length: 16; cdr3_aa: CASSPQGGELMDEQFF; cdr3_nt: TGTGCCAGCAGCCCTCAAGGGGGGGAATTGATGGATGAGCAGTTCTTC
d_call: -; v_call: TRBV5-4; j_call: TRBJ2-2; clone_size: -; cdr3_length: 15; cdr3_aa: CASRMGGYDTGELFF; cdr3_nt: TGTGCCAGCAGGATGGGTGGGTACGACACCGGGGAGCTGTTTTTT
d_call: -; v_call: TRBV28; j_call: TRBJ1-4; clone_size: -; cdr3_length: 14; cdr3_aa: CASSTQLGNEKLFF; cdr3_nt: TGTGCCAGCAGCACACAGCTCGGGAATGAAAAACTGTTTTTT
d_call: -; v_call: TRBV28; j_call: TRBJ1-5; clone_size: -; cdr3_length: 14; cdr3_aa: CANSPNGGNQPQHF; cdr3_nt: TGTGCCAACAGCCCGAATGGGGGTAATCAGCCCCAGCATTTT
d_call: -; v_call: TRBV7-8; j_call: TRBJ2-1; clone_size: few; cdr3_length: 12; cdr3_aa: CASSPRVNEQFF; cdr3_nt: TGTGCCAGCAGCCCCAGGGTCAATGAGCAGTTCTTC
d_call: -; v_call: TRBV7-8; j_call: TRBJ1-1; clone_size: -; cdr3_length: 15; cdr3_aa: CASSPQGTTNTEAFF; cdr3_nt: TGTGCCAGCAGCCCCCAGGGGACAACGAACACTGAAGCTTTCTTT
d_call: TRBD1; v_call: TRBV5-6; j_call: TRBJ1-4; clone_size: -; cdr3_length: 16; cdr3_aa: CASHRQGYSKGEKLFF; cdr3_nt: TGTGCCAGCCATAGACAGGGATATTCGAAAGGAGAAAAACTGTTTTTT
d_call: TRBD1; v_call: TRBV6-4; j_call: TRBJ2-2; clone_size: -; cdr3_length: 14; cdr3_aa: CASSIDRDTGELFF; cdr3_nt: TGTGCCAGCAGCATAGACAGGGACACCGGGGAGCTGTTTTTT
d_call: -; v_call: TRBV18; j_call: TRBJ1-5; clone_size: -; cdr3_length: 13; cdr3_aa: CASSPVGAGPQHF; cdr3_nt: TGTGCCAGCTCACCAGTAGGGGCTGGGCCCCAGCATTTT
d_call: TRBD1; v_call: TRBV9; j_call: TRBJ2-7; clone_size: once; cdr3_length: 16; cdr3_aa: CASSVDPGTGSYEQYF; cdr3_nt: TGTGCCAGCAGCGTAGATCCGGGGACAGGATCCTACGAGCAGTACTTC
d_call: -; v_call: TRBV11-1; j_call: TRBJ2-5; clone_size: -; cdr3_length: 13; cdr3_aa: CASSLSGGETQYF; cdr3_nt: TGTGCCAGCAGCTTATCTGGGGGGGAGACCCAGTACTTC